A single sample is the source of the 17 T cell receptor beta chains below, sequenced in a study of Graves' ophthalmopathy and Graves' hyperthyroidism. For repertoire sequencing, the TCR beta CDR3 regions were amplified from RNA transcripts. After a first-round RT-PCR with HTBI primers, a second-round multiplex PCR was run. Via MiXCR, TCRdb re-called the multiplex PCR reads, giving one row per CDR3 protein. The sample lists a few hundred thousand distinct CDR3 sequences, approximately 37% seen once, with over 3.5% in the top ten. The sequenced material came from peripheral blood or thyroid tissue (not recorded which). The receptors were sampled from an adult man with Graves' hyperthyroidism.

To note about this clonotype: A much larger clone differs from this one at a single base, so this may be a read error. Without the conserved terminal phenylalanine or tryptophan, this CDR3 likely stems from a read error. CDR3 sequence (DNA): TGCAGTGCTCGCCCCGACCAAAGCCCGAACACTGAAGCTTTCTCT. Translating gives CSARPDQSPNTEAFS. This chain uses TRBV20-1 with TRBJ1-1; no reliable D call. The CDR3 contains 15 residues. Germline values: CDR1 DFQATT, CDR2 SNEGSKA (reference sequence). Trimming took 5 bases from V and 1 from J, leaving 17 bases between them.

The rearrangement joins TRBV20-1 to TRBJ2-5, with 12 bases fitting TRBD2. CDR1 is DFQATT and CDR2 is SNEGSKA in the germline V gene (reference sequence). This CDR3 spans 16 amino acids. The V segment lost 1 base and the J segment 5 bases; nucleotides outside the gene matches: 8. The CDR3: CSARVTSGSLTETQYF. CDR3 nucleotides: TGCAGTGCTAGAGTGACTAGCGGGAGTTTAACGGAGACCCAGTACTTC.

This clonotype has at least ten counts. V gene TRBV20-1 combines with J gene TRBJ1-3; D is unclear. Germline V gives CDR1 DFQATT, CDR2 SNEGSKA (reference sequence). This CDR3 spans 15 amino acids. The V end lost 1 base, the J end lost 0 bases, and 10 bases lay between the germline ends. The CDR3: CSARGRSLSGNTIYF. The CDR3 nucleotides are TGCAGTGCTAGAGGGCGGTCTCTCTCTGGAAACACCATATATTTT.

V and J are TRBV4-3 and TRBJ1-5, with D unresolved. The germline V gene has CDR1 LGHNA and CDR2 YSLEER. Deletions cut 1 base from V and 4 bases from J, with 8 bases between. The CDR3 extends over 14 amino acids. The DNA for the CDR3 is TGCGCCAGCAGCCAAGTCCTAGCAAATCAGCCCCAGCATTTT. Its translation: CASSQVLANQPQHF.

This clonotype was seen repeatedly, ten times or more. The chain is built from TRBV7-6 and TRBJ1-3; no clear D gene. The germline V gene has CDR1 SGHVS and CDR2 FNYEAQ. V was clipped by 3 bases and J by 0 bases, with 12 bases between them. The CDR3 loop spans 16 amino acids. Here the CDR3 DNA reads TGTGCCAGCAGCTTGGAACAGAGCAGCTCTGGAAACACCATATATTTT. Its protein is CASSLEQSSSGNTIYF. Looking up the rest from reference TRBV7-6 and TRBJ1-3 gives the full variable domain: GAGVSQSPRYKVTKRGQDVALRCDPISGHVSLYWYRQALGQGPEFLTYFNYEAQQDKSGLPNDRFSAERPEGSISTLTIQRTEQRDSAMYRCASSLEQSSSGNTIYFGEGSWLTVV.

This clonotype was counted ten times or more. V and J are TRBV19 and TRBJ1-5; D is undetermined. This CDR3 is built from 16 residues. Trimming removed 3 bases at V and 6 bases at J, with 18 bases between. Germline CDR1 and CDR2: LNHDA and SQIVND (reference sequence). Here the CDR3 reads CASSMASRARSQPQHF. CDR3 in DNA: TGTGCCAGTAGTATGGCCTCCCGGGCCAGAAGTCAGCCCCAGCATTTT.

This clonotype came up a few times. This chain uses TRBV4-1 with TRBJ2-5; D remains unclear. The V end was cut by 0 bases, the J end by 5 bases, with 13 bases between. CDR1 is MGHRA, CDR2 YSYEKL, per germline. CDR3 length equals 15 residues. CDR3 amino acids: CASSQEGLQQETQYF. The CDR3 DNA follows: TGCGCCAGCAGCCAAGAGGGTTTGCAGCAGGAGACCCAGTACTTC.

In regard to this clonotype: Its ends do not fully match the called genes, so a read error is possible. The rearrangement uses TRBV7-6 and TRBJ2-7, with 9 bases aligning to TRBD2. The length of the CDR3 is 14 residues. The germline V gene encodes CDR1 SGHVS and CDR2 FNYEAQ. The CDR3 spells CASSLAGSYNEQYF. In DNA, the CDR3 is TGTGCCAGCAGCCTAGCGGGAAGCTACAATGAGCAGTACTTC.

This clonotype was found once. The chain employs TRBV24-1 and TRBJ1-2; TRBD1 matches at 9 bases. Germline CDR1 KGHDR, CDR2 SFDVKD. The CDR3 spans 15 residues. The V segment lost 7 bases and the J segment 4 bases; nucleotides outside the gene matches: 9. This CDR3 is CATRGQDRGGYGYTF. CDR3 bases: TGTGCCACCAGAGGCCAGGACAGGGGCGGCTATGGCTACACCTTC.

This clonotype has at least ten counts. The V call is TRBV12-3 or TRBV12-4, the J call TRBJ1-1; the D is unclear. V was pared by 8 bases and J by 6 bases, with 10 bases between. The CDR3 is 11 amino acids. DNA of the CDR3: TGTGCCAGCCTAGCGGCCGCTGAAGCTTTCTTT. Its translation: CASLAAAEAFF.

The chain combines TRBV7-4 with TRBJ1-6; D is undetermined. The CDR3 has 15 residues. Trimming shortened V by 6 bases and J by 9 bases, and 18 bases separated the two germline ends. Per the germline V gene, CDR1 is SGHVT and CDR2 is SQSDAQ. The CDR3 nucleotides read TGTGCCAGCAGTTTTCAGCCCGGGGATAGTTCACCCCTCCACTTT. Its protein product is CASSFQPGDSSPLHF.

This clonotype was seen at least ten times. The V gene is TRBV5-4, the J gene TRBJ2-7, with 7 bases lining up with TRBD1. Germline assignment: CDR1 SGHNT and CDR2 YYREEE (reference sequence). Trimming took 4 bases from V and 2 from J; bases not matched to a gene: 6. The CDR3 spans 14 residues. CDR3 amino acids: CASSTAGTAYEQYF. CDR3 sequence (DNA): TGTGCCAGCAGCACAGCCGGGACAGCCTACGAGCAGTACTTC.

Ten or more counts support this clonotype. This chain links TRBV24-1 with TRBJ1-2; no definite D call. The CDR3 consists of 16 residues. Germline V gene lookup returns CDR1 KGHDR and CDR2 SFDVKD. Trimming cost V 2 bases and J 4 bases, with 16 bases left between them. The CDR3 sequence is CATSDSHPWRSYGYTF. Here the CDR3 DNA reads TGTGCCACCAGTGATTCCCATCCTTGGCGGAGCTATGGCTACACCTTC.

The chain employs TRBV28 and TRBJ2-7; D possibly matches TRBD1 or TRBD2 (5 bases each). This CDR3 has 13 residues. V was clipped by 7 bases and J by 4 bases, with 14 bases between them. CDR1 MDHEN and CDR2 SYDVKM come from the germline V gene. The CDR3 protein is CASKGPGAYEQYF. CDR3 sequence (DNA): TGTGCCAGCAAGGGGCCCGGGGCATACGAGCAGTACTTC. The whole variable domain, remainder taken from reference TRBV28 and TRBJ2-7, is DVKVTQSSRYLVKRTGEKVFLECVQDMDHENMFWYRQDPGLGLRLIYFSYDVKMKEKGDIPEGYSVSREKKERFSLILESASTNQTSMYLCASKGPGAYEQYFGPGTRLTVT.

This chain uses TRBV5-4 with TRBJ2-5, with 8 bases aligning to TRBD1. Germline CDR1 and CDR2: SGHNT and YYREEE (reference sequence). The CDR3 sequence is 16 residues long. The J segment lost 1 base and the V segment lost 5 bases, leaving 10 bases of the junction unmatched. The CDR3 region is CASSWAGTGLQETQYF. DNA of the CDR3: TGTGCCAGCAGTTGGGCGGGGACAGGCCTCCAAGAGACCCAGTACTTC.

The chain combines TRBV6-5 with TRBJ2-7; possibly TRBD2 for D (5 bases). The germline V gene has CDR1 MNHEY and CDR2 SVGAGI. Trimming took 5 bases from V and 4 from J, leaving 24 bases between them. The CDR3 runs to 17 residues. The CDR3 is CASSTAGLSEKGYEQYF. The CDR3 DNA is TGTGCCAGCAGTACGGCGGGCCTCAGCGAAAAGGGTTACGAGCAGTACTTC.

This rearrangement joins TRBV6-6 to TRBJ1-3; D ambiguous. Per germline, CDR1 MNHNY and CDR2 SVGAGI (reference sequence). The CDR3 sequence is 14 residues long. V dropped 8 bases and J dropped 3 bases, with 14 bases sitting between them. Here the CDR3 reads CASANGGRGNTIYF. CDR3 nucleotides: TGTGCCAGCGCTAATGGAGGACGTGGAAACACCATATATTTT.